This entry concerns a single TCR beta chain. Authors' processing steps: Amplification of reference gene primers was used by the study to estimate nucleated cell counts. The table came from immunoSEQ multiplex PCR; TCRdb's copy has only in-frame clones and leaves some out. The DNA gave D and trimming, while V, J and clone size come from that table. Here the sample spans around 40,000 clones, about 82% being singletons. This entry comes from a study of blood T cell repertoires in COVID-19. Study-level information: Specimens from acute and convalescent COVID-19 originated in the United States, Italy and Spain. The cDNA or gDNA used as material had been derived from T cells, B-cell-depleted T cells, or PBMCs.

Germline-derived CDR1 and CDR2 are GTSNPN and SVGIG (reference sequence). Trimming pared 3 bases from V and 8 bases from J, leaving 16 bases between. The length of the CDR3 is 14 residues. The chain recombines TRBV30 with TRBJ1-4; TRBD1 is a possible D gene (6 bases). The sequenced material came from peripheral blood. The receptor's source is a human donor in a cohort sampled during active COVID-19. The CDR3 spells CAWRDYGQTEKLFF. CDR3 DNA sequence: TGTGCCTGGAGAGATTACGGACAGACAGAAAAACTGTTTTTT.